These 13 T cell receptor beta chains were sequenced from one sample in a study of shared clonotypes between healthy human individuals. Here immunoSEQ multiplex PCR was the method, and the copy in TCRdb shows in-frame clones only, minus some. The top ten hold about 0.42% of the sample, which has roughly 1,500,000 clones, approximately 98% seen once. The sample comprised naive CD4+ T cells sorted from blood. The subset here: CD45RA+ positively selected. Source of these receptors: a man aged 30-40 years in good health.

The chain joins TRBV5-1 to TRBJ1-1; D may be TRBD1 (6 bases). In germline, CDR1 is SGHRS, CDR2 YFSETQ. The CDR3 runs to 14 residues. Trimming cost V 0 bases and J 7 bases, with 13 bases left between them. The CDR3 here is CASSLELRQDEAFF. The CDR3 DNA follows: TGCGCCAGCAGCTTGGAGTTGCGACAGGATGAAGCTTTCTTT.

The DNA for the CDR3 is TGTGCCAGCTCGCCAGAGATCCGTTTTTTGGCGAACACCATATATTTT. Translation: CASSPEIRFLANTIYF. J is TRBJ1-3 and V is TRBV18; the D is unclear. This CDR3 region has 16 residues. Germline CDR1 is KGHSH and CDR2 is LQKENI. Trimming left V 6 bases short and J 7 bases short, with 22 bases between.

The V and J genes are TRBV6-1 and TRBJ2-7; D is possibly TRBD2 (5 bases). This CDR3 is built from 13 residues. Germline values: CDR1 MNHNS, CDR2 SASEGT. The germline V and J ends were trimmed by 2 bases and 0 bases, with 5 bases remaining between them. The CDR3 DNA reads TGTGCCAGCAGTGAACTAGCCTCCTACGAGCAGTACTTC. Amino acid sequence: CASSELASYEQYF.

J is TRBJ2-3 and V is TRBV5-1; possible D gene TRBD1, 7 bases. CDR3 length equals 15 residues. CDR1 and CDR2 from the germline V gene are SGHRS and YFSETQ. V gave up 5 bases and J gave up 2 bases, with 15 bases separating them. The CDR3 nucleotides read TGCGCCAGCAGGTGGCAGGGGGGATACACAGATACGCAGTATTTT. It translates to CASRWQGGYTDTQYF.

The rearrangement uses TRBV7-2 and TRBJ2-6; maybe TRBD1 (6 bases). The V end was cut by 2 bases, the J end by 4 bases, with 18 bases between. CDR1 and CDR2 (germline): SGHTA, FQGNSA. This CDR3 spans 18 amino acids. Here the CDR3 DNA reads TGTGCCAGCAGCTTAAGATACAGGGCCACCGTGGGGGCCAACGTCCTGACTTTC. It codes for CASSLRYRATVGANVLTF. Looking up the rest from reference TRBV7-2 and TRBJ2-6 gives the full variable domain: GAGVSQSPSNKVTEKGKDVELRCDPISGHTALYWYRQSLGQGLEFLIYFQGNSAPDKSGLPSDRFSAERTGGSVSTLTIQRTQQEDSAVYLCASSLRYRATVGANVLTFGAGSRLTVL.

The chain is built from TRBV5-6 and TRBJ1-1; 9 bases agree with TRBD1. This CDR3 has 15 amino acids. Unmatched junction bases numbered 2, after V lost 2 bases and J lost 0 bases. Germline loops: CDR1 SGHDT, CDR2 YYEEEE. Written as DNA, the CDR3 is TGTGCCAGCAGCTTAGGACAGGGGATGAACACTGAAGCTTTCTTT. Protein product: CASSLGQGMNTEAFF.

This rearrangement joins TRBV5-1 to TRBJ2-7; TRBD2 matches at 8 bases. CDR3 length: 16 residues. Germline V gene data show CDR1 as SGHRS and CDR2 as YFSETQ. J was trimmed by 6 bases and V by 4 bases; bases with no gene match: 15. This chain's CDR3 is CASSPRRLAMGGEQYF. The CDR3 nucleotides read TGCGCCAGCAGCCCCCGCCGACTAGCGATGGGCGGCGAGCAGTACTTC.

The CDR3 sequence: CAISEFSGNTQYF. CDR3 in DNA: TGTGCCATCAGTGAGTTTAGCGGGAATACGCAGTATTTT. The chain employs TRBV10-3 and TRBJ2-3; 8 nucleotides line up with TRBD2. V trimming: 1 base; J trimming: 7 bases; junction bases outside the gene matches: 1. The CDR3 runs to 13 residues. Germline-derived CDR1 and CDR2 are ENHRY and SYGVKD.

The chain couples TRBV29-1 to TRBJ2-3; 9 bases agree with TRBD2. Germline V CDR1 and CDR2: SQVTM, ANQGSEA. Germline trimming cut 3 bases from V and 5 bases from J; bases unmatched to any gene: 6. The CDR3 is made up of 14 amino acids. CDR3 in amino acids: CSVDIAGAVDTQYF. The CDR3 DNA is TGCAGCGTTGATATAGCGGGAGCCGTAGATACGCAGTATTTT.

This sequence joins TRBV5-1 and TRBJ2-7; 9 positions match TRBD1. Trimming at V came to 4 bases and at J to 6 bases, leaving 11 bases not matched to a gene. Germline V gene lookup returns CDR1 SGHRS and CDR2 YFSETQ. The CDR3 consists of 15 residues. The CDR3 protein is CASSGGTGTLREQYF. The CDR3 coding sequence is TGCGCCAGCAGCGGCGGGACAGGGACGTTACGCGAGCAGTACTTC. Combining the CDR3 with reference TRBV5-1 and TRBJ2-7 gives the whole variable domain KAGVTQTPRYLIKTRGQQVTLSCSPISGHRSVSWYQQTPGQGLQFLFEYFSETQRNKGNFPGRFSGRQFSNSRSEMNVSTLELGDSALYLCASSGGTGTLREQYFGPGTRLTVT.

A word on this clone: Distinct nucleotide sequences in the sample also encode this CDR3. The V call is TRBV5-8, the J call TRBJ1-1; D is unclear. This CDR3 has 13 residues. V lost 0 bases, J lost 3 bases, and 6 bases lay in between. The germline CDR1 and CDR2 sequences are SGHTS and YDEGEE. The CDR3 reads CASSLVGDTEAFF. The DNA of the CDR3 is TGTGCCAGCAGCTTGGTTGGCGACACTGAAGCTTTCTTT.

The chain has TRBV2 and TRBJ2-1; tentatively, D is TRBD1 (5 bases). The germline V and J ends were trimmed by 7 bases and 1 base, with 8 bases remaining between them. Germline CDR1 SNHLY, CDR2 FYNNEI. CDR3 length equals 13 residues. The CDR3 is CASIRGSYNEQFF. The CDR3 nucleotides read TGTGCCAGCATAAGGGGATCCTACAATGAGCAGTTCTTC.

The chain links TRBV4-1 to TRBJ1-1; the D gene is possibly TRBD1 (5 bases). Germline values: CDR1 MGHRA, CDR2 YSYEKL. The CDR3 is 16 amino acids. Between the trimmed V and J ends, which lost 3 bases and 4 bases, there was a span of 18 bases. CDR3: CASSHLSRVEGTEAFF. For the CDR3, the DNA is TGCGCCAGCAGCCATTTAAGCAGGGTCGAAGGCACTGAAGCTTTCTTT.